Only a few counts were recorded for the clone carrying this T cell receptor (beta chain). A read error is possible here, since a much larger clone lies one base away. A second PCR, run for about 7 to 12 cycles, used a sample-barcoded 5' primer plus a J-beta primer mix. Every cDNA molecule bore a tag from a template-switch adaptor containing 12 random nucleotides. TCRdb re-called the 5' RACE reads with MiXCR, one entry per CDR3 protein. The sample contains 800,000 to 950,000 distinct CDR3 sequences, 25% to 35% of which appear only once. This record belongs to a study of blood T cells in healthy people across ages. The sample was also linked to a second study, of T cells of mothers and their children. From that second work: In unrelated and related pairs, TCR recombination output is shaped in a similar way by thymic selection.

This TCR derives from a woman in her 40s in good health. Material: blood.

CDR3 nucleotide sequence: TGTGCCATCAGGGAGGAGGGGAGAACCTACGAGCAGTACTTC. Translating gives CAIREEGRTYEQYF. This chain links TRBV10-3 with TRBJ2-7; the D gene is possibly TRBD2 (6 bases). The CDR3 loop spans 14 amino acids. V lost 6 bases and J lost 2, with 14 bases in between. CDR1 and CDR2 from the germline V gene are ENHRY and SYGVKD.